These 28 T cell receptor beta chains originate from one sample sequenced in a study of vaccination and CD4 T cells after COVID-19. Described treatment: roughly 11-day PBMC culture with coronavirus spike peptide pools or control peptides (ViraFEST assay). These receptors' antigens are unknown. CD4+ T cells that had been cultured provided DNA sequenced with the Oncomine TCR Beta short-read assay. TCRdb used MiXCR to reprocess the PCR reads, holding one entry per CDR3 protein. Of 3,500 to 4,500 distinct CDR3 sequences detected, around 17% appear once; the ten largest clones hold roughly a quarter. The sequenced material came from CD4+ T cells from blood, cultured in vitro. Source of these receptors: a human donor who had recovered from COVID-19.

In its sample, this clonotype was seen once. The rearrangement uses TRBV3-1 and TRBJ2-5, with D possibly TRBD2 on 6 matching bases. The CDR3 covers 14 residues. CDR1 is LGHDT and CDR2 is YNNKEL in the germline V gene (reference sequence). The germline V and J ends were trimmed by 1 base and 2 bases, with 8 bases remaining between them. DNA for the CDR3: TGTGCCAGCAGCCAAGGGGCGGGGCAAGAGACCCAGTACTTC. This gives the protein CASSQGAGQETQYF.

This clonotype came up a few times. The rearrangement links TRBV14 to TRBJ2-3; 9 positions match TRBD2. Trimming took 4 bases from V and 0 from J; bases not matched to a gene: 5. This CDR3 has 16 amino acids. Per germline, CDR1 SGHDN and CDR2 FVKESK. CDR3 region: CASSPRTSVSTDTQYF. CDR3 DNA sequence: TGTGCCAGCAGCCCTAGGACTAGCGTTAGCACAGATACGCAGTATTTT. The variable domain in full, completed from reference TRBV14 and TRBJ2-3, reads EAGVTQFPSHSVIEKGQTVTLRCDPISGHDNLYWYRRVMGKEIKFLLHFVKESKQDESGMPNNRFLAERTGGTYSTLKVQPAELEDSGVYFCASSPRTSVSTDTQYFGPGTRLTVL.

Relative to its sample, this clonotype is medium-sized. The chain combines TRBV20-1 with TRBJ2-1; TRBD2 matches 7 bases. This CDR3 comprises 13 residues. V was pared by 4 bases and J by 1 base, with 1 base of the junction left unmatched. The germline V gene has CDR1 DFQATT and CDR2 SNEGSKA (reference sequence). As DNA, the CDR3 is TGCAGTGCTATGGGGGGGTCCTACAATGAGCAGTTCTTC. Amino acid sequence: CSAMGGSYNEQFF.

By frequency in the sample, this clonotype is medium-sized. The rearrangement joins TRBV6-1 to TRBJ1-3; a possible D gene is TRBD1 (5 bases). This CDR3 contains 15 residues. With 4 bases removed from V and 3 bases from J, the gap between germline ends came to 13 bases. CDR1 and CDR2 (germline): MNHNS, SASEGT. The CDR3, as DNA: TGTGCCAGCAGTGGGGGCAGGGAAGGTGGAAACACCATATATTTT. This gives the protein CASSGGREGGNTIYF.

This clonotype is deemed medium-sized. The chain combines TRBV20-1 with TRBJ1-1, with D possibly TRBD1 on 5 matching bases. This CDR3 is 15 amino acids long. Trimming left V 5 bases short and J 4 bases short, with 20 bases between. Per germline, CDR1 DFQATT and CDR2 SNEGSKA (reference sequence). The CDR3 region has the DNA TGCAGTGCTGTTATGGCAGGGATGAGGGGCACTGAAGCTTTCTTT. It is translated as CSAVMAGMRGTEAFF.

On this clonotype itself: A read error may account for a junction end that differs from germline. The gene calls are TRBV6-1 and TRBJ1-2, with D possibly TRBD1 on 5 matching bases. The CDR3 spans 15 residues. The germline CDR1 and CDR2 sequences are MNHNS and SASEGT. The CDR3 nucleotides read TGTACCAGCTGTCGGGGACCTAGTGGAGACTATGGCTACACCTTC. Amino acids: CTSCRGPSGDYGYTF.

This clonotype occurred a few times. The chain joins TRBV10-3 to TRBJ1-1; D gene ambiguous. The germline V gene has CDR1 ENHRY and CDR2 SYGVKD. V was cut by 3 bases and J by 3 bases, with 11 bases left in between. The CDR3 has 14 residues. CDR3 sequence reads: CAISDKGSDTEAFF. The CDR3 bases are TGTGCCATCAGTGACAAGGGTTCTGACACTGAAGCTTTCTTT.

The rearrangement links TRBV7-9 to TRBJ2-1, with D perhaps TRBD1 (6 bases). Trimming took off 5 bases at V and 2 bases at J, with 16 bases between the two ends. This CDR3 comprises 16 residues. Germline CDR1 is SEHNR and CDR2 is FQNEAQ (reference sequence). The DNA of the CDR3 is TGTGCCAGCAGCCTGGACAGCCTTAACCCCTACAATGAGCAGTTCTTC. This gives the protein CASSLDSLNPYNEQFF.

This clonotype was seen a few times. V gene TRBV20-1 combines with J gene TRBJ1-1, with 9 bases aligning to TRBD1. CDR1 is DFQATT and CDR2 is SNEGSKA in the germline V gene (reference sequence). Unmatched junction bases numbered 15, after V lost 6 bases and J lost 7 bases. This CDR3 is built from 15 residues. The CDR3 spells CSAGPGTGMNGEAFF. CDR3 nucleotide sequence: TGCAGTGCGGGACCCGGGACAGGGATGAACGGTGAAGCTTTCTTT.

J is TRBJ2-2 and V is TRBV11-2; the D call may be TRBD1 or TRBD2 (5 bases each). CDR3 size: 16 residues. V lost 5 bases and J 0 bases, leaving 13 bases between the germline ends. The germline V gene encodes CDR1 SGHAT and CDR2 FQNNGV. The chain's CDR3 is CASSERTLANTGELFF. CDR3 DNA sequence: TGTGCCAGCAGCGAGCGGACACTGGCGAACACCGGGGAGCTGTTTTTT.

This chain connects TRBV7-9 to TRBJ2-1, with a tentative D call TRBD1 (6 bases). The CDR3 covers 13 residues. The V and J ends lost 5 bases and 4 bases respectively, with 9 bases between them. Germline V gene data show CDR1 as SEHNR and CDR2 as FQNEAQ (reference sequence). The CDR3 DNA follows: TGTGCCAGCAGCCAGGGGTTTTACAATGAGCAGTTCTTC. Translating gives CASSQGFYNEQFF.

The rearrangement uses TRBV5-5 and TRBJ2-3, with unresolved D. The CDR3 contains 14 residues. Germline V lookup: CDR1 SGHKS, CDR2 YYEKEE (reference sequence). Between the trimmed V and J ends, which lost 2 bases and 9 bases, there was a span of 16 bases. The CDR3: CASSFDWTDRTQYF. The CDR3 DNA is TGTGCCAGCAGCTTCGACTGGACCGATCGGACGCAGTATTTT. Full variable domain (rest looked up from reference TRBV5-5 and TRBJ2-3): DAGVTQSPTHLIKTRGQQVTLRCSPISGHKSVSWYQQVLGQGPQFIFQYYEKEERGRGNFPDRFSARQFPNYSSELNVNALLLGDSALYLCASSFDWTDRTQYFGPGTRLTVL.

The chain joins TRBV30 to TRBJ2-3; TRBD2 might be the D (7 bases). The V end lost 3 bases, the J end lost 2 bases, and 18 bases lay between the germline ends. The CDR3 is made up of 16 amino acids. Germline CDR1 is GTSNPN and CDR2 is SVGIG (reference sequence). CDR3 sequence reads: CAWRGGHNLPTDTQYF. The DNA of the CDR3 is TGTGCCTGGAGGGGGGGGCACAACCTCCCCACAGATACGCAGTATTTT. Drawing the rest from reference TRBV30 and TRBJ2-3, the complete variable domain is SQTIHQWPATLVQPVGSPLSLECTVEGTSNPNLYWYRQAAGRGLQLLFYSVGIGQISSEVPQNLSASRPQDRQFILSSKKLLLSDSGFYLCAWRGGHNLPTDTQYFGPGTRLTVL.

The sample holds a few counts of this clonotype. The V and J genes are TRBV19 and TRBJ2-2; the D gene is possibly TRBD2 (7 bases). In germline, CDR1 is LNHDA, CDR2 SQIVND (reference sequence). Deletions cut 8 bases from V and 4 bases from J, with 17 bases between. This CDR3 contains 15 residues. The CDR3 region has the DNA TGTGCCAGTCATAGGGGGGGCTCAGGCACCGGGGAGCTGTTTTTT. Amino acids: CASHRGGSGTGELFF.

The chain carries TRBV7-3 and TRBJ2-5; tentative D call: TRBD2 (6 bases). The CDR3 has 16 residues. Germline values: CDR1 SGHTA, CDR2 FQGTGA. V was clipped by 5 bases and J by 5 bases, with 21 bases between them. Here the CDR3 reads CASSDRARGLGETQYF. The CDR3 nucleotides are TGTGCCAGCAGCGACCGGGCCCGGGGGTTAGGGGAGACCCAGTACTTC. Looking up the rest from reference TRBV7-3 and TRBJ2-5 gives the full variable domain: GAGVSQTPSNKVTEKGKYVELRCDPISGHTALYWYRQSLGQGPEFLIYFQGTGAADDSGLPNDRFFAVRPEGSVSTLKIQRTERGDSAVYLCASSDRARGLGETQYFGPGTRLLVL.

CDR3 DNA: TGCAGCGTTGGACGGCAGCCCACTGAAGCTTTCTTT. Translation gives CSVGRQPTEAFF. The chain recombines TRBV29-1 with TRBJ1-1; D is undetermined. V was trimmed by 4 bases and J by 4 bases, leaving 10 bases between them. The CDR3 contains 12 residues. Germline V CDR1 and CDR2: SQVTM, ANQGSEA.

In DNA form, the CDR3 reads TGTGCCAGCAGCCTCCTCCTAGGGTCCGGGGAGCTGTTTTTT. Translated, it gives CASSLLLGSGELFF. The chain joins TRBV12-3 or TRBV12-4 to TRBJ2-2; D is uncertain. The germline V and J ends were trimmed by 6 bases and 6 bases, with 14 bases remaining between them. CDR3 length: 14 amino acids.

This clonotype rates as medium-sized. The V and J genes are TRBV20-1 and TRBJ2-5, with a weak D call TRBD2 (6 bases). Germline-derived CDR1 and CDR2 are DFQATT and SNEGSKA (reference sequence). Trimming shortened V by 3 bases and J by 2 bases, and 16 bases separated the two germline ends. This CDR3 is built from 15 residues. CDR3 DNA sequence: TGCAGTGCTAGTCAACAACGGGCGGGGCAAGAGACCCAGTACTTC. It codes for CSASQQRAGQETQYF.

Of note for this clonotype: Since a much larger clone is just one base distant, this may be a read error. This chain joins TRBV30 and TRBJ2-7; 8 bases map to TRBD1. From germline, CDR1 is GTSNPN and CDR2 SVGIG (reference sequence). This CDR3 has 13 residues. The CDR3 bases are TGTGCCCGGAGGACAGGGTTAAACCACGAGCAGTACTTC. Translating gives CARRTGLNHEQYF.

This sequence joins TRBV12-3 or TRBV12-4 and TRBJ2-3, with 8 bases identical to TRBD2. V shed 7 bases and J 0 bases; nucleotides not matched to a gene: 3. The CDR3 is 14 amino acids. The DNA for the CDR3 is TGTGCCAGCACCACTAGCGGTAGCACAGATACGCAGTATTTT. It translates to CASTTSGSTDTQYF.

The rearrangement links TRBV19 to TRBJ2-5, with D unclear. V was trimmed by 9 bases and J by 5 bases, leaving 10 bases between them. Germline assignment: CDR1 LNHDA and CDR2 SQIVND (reference sequence). The CDR3 totals 11 residues. CDR3 sequence (DNA): TGTGCCAGGGCTCCCGGGGAGACCCAGTACTTC. This encodes CARAPGETQYF.

The chain combines TRBV18 with TRBJ1-5; the D is unclear. The CDR3 loop spans 13 amino acids. V was shortened by 6 bases and J by 1 base, with 7 bases between the two germline ends. CDR1 KGHSH and CDR2 LQKENI come from the germline V gene. The CDR3 DNA reads as TGTGCCAGCTCCCAGGAGAGCAATCAGCCCCAGCATTTT. Its translation: CASSQESNQPQHF.

This clonotype was observed a few times. This chain joins TRBV19 and TRBJ1-2; 7 nucleotides agree with TRBD1. The germline gives CDR1 LNHDA, CDR2 SQIVND (reference sequence). The CDR3 spans 15 residues. V shed 7 bases and J 4 bases; nucleotides not matched to a gene: 12. This chain's CDR3 is CASIPSSGGVYGYTF. CDR3 nucleotide sequence: TGTGCCAGTATCCCCAGTTCAGGGGGGGTCTATGGCTACACCTTC. The full variable domain, rest sourced from reference TRBV19 and TRBJ1-2, is DGGITQSPKYLFRKEGQNVTLSCEQNLNHDAMYWYRQDPGQGLRLIYYSQIVNDFQKGDIAEGYSVSREKKESFPLTVTSAQKNPTAFYLCASIPSSGGVYGYTFGSGTRLTVV.

This clonotype appeared a few times. The chain couples TRBV7-9 to TRBJ1-2, with TRBD1 identical over 12 bases. V was pared by 5 bases and J by 4 bases, with 2 bases of the junction left unmatched. Germline assignment: CDR1 SEHNR and CDR2 FQNEAQ (reference sequence). The length of the CDR3 is 14 residues. The CDR3 nucleotides are TGTGCCAGCAGCCGGGACAGGGGGCTCTATGGCTACACCTTC. It codes for CASSRDRGLYGYTF.

This clonotype is medium-sized in the sample. The chain has TRBV7-9 and TRBJ2-2; D not resolved. Germline V lookup: CDR1 SEHNR, CDR2 FQNEAQ (reference sequence). The CDR3 has 14 amino acids. The V end was cut by 0 bases, the J end by 5 bases, with 7 bases between. CDR3 residues: CASSLALGTGELFF. The CDR3 bases are TGTGCCAGCAGCTTAGCGCTTGGGACCGGGGAGCTGTTTTTT.

This clonotype is categorized as medium-sized. The J gene is TRBJ1-1, the V gene TRBV2; 9 nucleotides match TRBD1. The V and J ends lost 6 bases and 1 base, in that order; junction bases with no gene match: 6. This CDR3 has 15 residues. Germline loops: CDR1 SNHLY, CDR2 FYNNEI. The CDR3 nucleotides are TGTGCCAGCAGAGGACAGGGGAAAGGGAACACTGAAGCTTTCTTT. As protein: CASRGQGKGNTEAFF.

In its sample, this clonotype ranks as medium-sized. This chain links TRBV6-1 with TRBJ2-7; 7 bases line up with TRBD2. The junction had 6 bases not matched to a gene; V was cut back by 5 bases and J by 5 bases. CDR1 and CDR2 from the germline V gene are MNHNS and SASEGT. The CDR3 length is 13 residues. The CDR3 nucleotides read TGTGCCAGCAGTAGACTAGCTTCCCACGAGCAGTACTTC. Encoded protein: CASSRLASHEQYF.

This clonotype has more than one count but fewer than ten. The DNA of the CDR3 is TGTGCCTGGAGTGTATCACAGAGCTCCTATAATTCACCCCTCCACTTT. Protein product: CAWSVSQSSYNSPLHF. The rearrangement joins TRBV30 to TRBJ1-6; the D is unclear. Germline assignment: CDR1 GTSNPN and CDR2 SVGIG (reference sequence). The CDR3 spans 16 residues. V was cut by 0 bases and J by 0 bases, with 9 bases left in between.